The clone carrying this TCR gamma chain appeared a few times. Its matching antigen is unknown. Extracted RNA was reverse transcribed into cDNA. CDR3 amplicons came from multiplex PCR with pooled V-gene forward and constant-region reverse primers. TCRdb redid the clone calls on the multiplex PCR reads with CATT. The data hold about 23,000 gamma-chain clones, with around 13% observed a single time. This record comes from a study of Vδ1+ human thymocytes. Whole-study findings and limits: In the thymus, TRG and TRD repertoires looked highly polyclonal with Gaussian CDR3 lengths. Thymic delta-chain repertoires held roughly 18% Vdelta2 sequences and few Vdelta3, despite high sort purity.

Germline lookup yields CDR1 EGSTGY and CDR2 YDSYTSSV. V dropped 4 bases and J dropped 12; count of bases not matched to a gene: 9. The CDR3 totals 11 residues. Sequencing input: Vdelta1+ gamma-delta thymocytes from the thymus. Noted subset: FACS-sorted CD3+ TCRalphabeta- TCRVdelta1+ TCRVdelta2- thymocytes. The sequence derives from a child younger than two who had congenital heart surgery. This chain connects TRGV4 to TRGJ1 or TRGJ2. CDR3 in amino acids: CATWEPLVKLF. In DNA form, the CDR3 reads TGTGCCACCTGGGAACCCCTGGTGAAACTCTTT.